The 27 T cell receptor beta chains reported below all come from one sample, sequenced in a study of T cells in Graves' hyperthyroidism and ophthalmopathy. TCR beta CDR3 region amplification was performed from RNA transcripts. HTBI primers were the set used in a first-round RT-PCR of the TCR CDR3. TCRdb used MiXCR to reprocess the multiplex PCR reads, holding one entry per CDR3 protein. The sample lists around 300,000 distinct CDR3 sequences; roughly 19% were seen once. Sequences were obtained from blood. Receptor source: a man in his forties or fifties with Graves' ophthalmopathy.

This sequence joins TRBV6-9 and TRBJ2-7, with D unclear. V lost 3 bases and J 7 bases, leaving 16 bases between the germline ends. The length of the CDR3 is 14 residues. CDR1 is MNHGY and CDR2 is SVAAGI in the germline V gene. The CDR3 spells CASSYLATVGEQYF. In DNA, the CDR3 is TGTGCCAGCAGTTACCTCGCAACAGTTGGTGAGCAGTACTTC.

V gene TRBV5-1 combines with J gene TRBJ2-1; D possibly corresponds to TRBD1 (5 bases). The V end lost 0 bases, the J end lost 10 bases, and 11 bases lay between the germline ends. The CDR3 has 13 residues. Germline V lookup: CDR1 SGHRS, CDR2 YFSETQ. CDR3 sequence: CASSLGISGEQFF. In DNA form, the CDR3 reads TGCGCCAGCAGCTTGGGAATTTCAGGGGAGCAGTTCTTC.

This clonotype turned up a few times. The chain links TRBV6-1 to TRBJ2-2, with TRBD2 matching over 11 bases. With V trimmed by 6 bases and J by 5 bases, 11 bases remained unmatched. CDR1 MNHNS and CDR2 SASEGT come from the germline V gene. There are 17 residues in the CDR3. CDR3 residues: CASRPLRGTSGTGELFF. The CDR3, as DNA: TGTGCCAGCAGGCCGCTACGGGGGACTAGCGGTACCGGGGAGCTGTTTTTT.

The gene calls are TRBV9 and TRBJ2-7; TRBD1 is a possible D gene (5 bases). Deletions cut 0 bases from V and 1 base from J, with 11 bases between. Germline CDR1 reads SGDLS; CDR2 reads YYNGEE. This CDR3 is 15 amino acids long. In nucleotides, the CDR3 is TGTGCCAGCAGCGTAGGGGCAGGGCTTTCCTACGAGCAGTACTTC. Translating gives CASSVGAGLSYEQYF.

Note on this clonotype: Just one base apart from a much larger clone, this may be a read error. The CDR3 DNA is TGTGCCAGCAGCTTAAAGGCTAGCCCCGCAGATACGCAGTATTTT. This codes for CASSLKASPADTQYF. This chain uses TRBV7-2 with TRBJ2-3, with D perhaps matching TRBD2 (5 bases). Germline V gene sequence: CDR1 SGHTA, CDR2 FQGNSA. V lost 2 bases, J lost 4 bases, and 13 bases lay in between. CDR3 length: 15 amino acids.

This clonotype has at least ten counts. CDR3 protein: CAWMKPDWGIAQYF. Written as DNA, the CDR3 is TGTGCCTGGATGAAGCCCGATTGGGGAATCGCGCAGTACTTC. The chain carries TRBV30 and TRBJ2-7; D not certain. V lost 4 bases and J 9 bases, leaving 22 bases between the germline ends. The CDR3 is 14 residues long. CDR1 is GTSNPN and CDR2 is SVGIG in the germline V gene (reference sequence).

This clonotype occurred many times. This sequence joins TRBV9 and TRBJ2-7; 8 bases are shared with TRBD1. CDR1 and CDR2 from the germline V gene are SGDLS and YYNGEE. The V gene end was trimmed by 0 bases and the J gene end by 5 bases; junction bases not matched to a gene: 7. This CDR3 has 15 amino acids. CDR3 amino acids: CASSVGTGNLNEQYF. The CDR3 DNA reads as TGTGCCAGCAGCGTAGGGACAGGGAATCTCAACGAGCAGTACTTC.

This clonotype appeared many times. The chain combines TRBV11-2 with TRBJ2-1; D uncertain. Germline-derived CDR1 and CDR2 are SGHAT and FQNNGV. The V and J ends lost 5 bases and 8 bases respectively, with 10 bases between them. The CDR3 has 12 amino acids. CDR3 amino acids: CASSTPTDEQFF. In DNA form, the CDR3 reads TGTGCCAGCAGCACCCCGACGGATGAGCAGTTCTTC.

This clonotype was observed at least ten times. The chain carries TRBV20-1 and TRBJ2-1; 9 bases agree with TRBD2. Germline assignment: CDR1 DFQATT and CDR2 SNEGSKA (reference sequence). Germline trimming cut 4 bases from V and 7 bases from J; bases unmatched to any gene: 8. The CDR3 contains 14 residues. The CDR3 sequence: CSAISGLAGNEQFF. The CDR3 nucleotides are TGCAGTGCTATCTCGGGGCTAGCGGGGAATGAGCAGTTCTTC.

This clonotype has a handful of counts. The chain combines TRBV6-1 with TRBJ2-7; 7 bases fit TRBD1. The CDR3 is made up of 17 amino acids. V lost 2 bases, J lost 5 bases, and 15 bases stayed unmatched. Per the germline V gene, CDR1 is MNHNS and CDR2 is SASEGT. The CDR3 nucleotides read TGTGCCAGCAGTGAACGCCCTCCCGACAGGGTTTTGGACGAGCAGTACTTC. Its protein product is CASSERPPDRVLDEQYF.

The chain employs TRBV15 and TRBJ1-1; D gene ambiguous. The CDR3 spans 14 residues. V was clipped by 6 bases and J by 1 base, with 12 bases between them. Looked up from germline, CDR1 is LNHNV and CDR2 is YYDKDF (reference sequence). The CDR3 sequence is CATRSGLENTEAFF. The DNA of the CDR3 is TGTGCCACCAGATCCGGGCTTGAGAACACTGAAGCTTTCTTT.

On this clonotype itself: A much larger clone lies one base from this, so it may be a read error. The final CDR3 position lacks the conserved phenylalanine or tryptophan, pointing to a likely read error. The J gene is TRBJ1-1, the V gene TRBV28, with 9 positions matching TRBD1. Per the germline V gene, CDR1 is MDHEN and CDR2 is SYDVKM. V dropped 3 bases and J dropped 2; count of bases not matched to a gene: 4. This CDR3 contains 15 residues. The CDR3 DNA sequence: TGTGCCAGCAGTTTTACAGGGGGCATTAACACTGAAGCTTTCTCT. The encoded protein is CASSFTGGINTEAFS.

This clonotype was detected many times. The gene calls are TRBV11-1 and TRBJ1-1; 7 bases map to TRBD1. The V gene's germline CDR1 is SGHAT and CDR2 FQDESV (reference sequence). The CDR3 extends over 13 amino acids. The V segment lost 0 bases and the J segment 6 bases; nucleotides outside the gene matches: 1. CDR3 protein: CASSLAGTAEAFF. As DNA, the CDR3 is TGTGCCAGCAGCTTAGCAGGGACAGCTGAAGCTTTCTTT.

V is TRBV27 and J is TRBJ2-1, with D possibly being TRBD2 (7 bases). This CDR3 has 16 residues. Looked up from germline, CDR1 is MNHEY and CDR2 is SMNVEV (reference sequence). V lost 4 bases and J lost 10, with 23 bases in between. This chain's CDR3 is CASSSAGAGARGEQFF. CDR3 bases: TGTGCCAGCAGTTCCGCAGGGGCGGGAGCACGCGGAGAGCAGTTCTTC.

CDR3 sequence: CAGRSGETQYF. The DNA of the CDR3 is TGTGCCGGCCGCTCGGGGGAGACCCAGTACTTC. The chain carries TRBV11-2 and TRBJ2-5; D is possibly TRBD2 (5 bases). Germline CDR1 is SGHAT and CDR2 is FQNNGV. V shed 11 bases and J shed 5 bases, with 12 bases lying between them. This CDR3 region has 11 residues. The variable domain in full, completed from reference TRBV11-2 and TRBJ2-5, reads EAGVAQSPRYKIIEKRQSVAFWCNPISGHATLYWYQQILGQGPKLLIQFQNNGVVDDSQLPKDRFSAERLKGVDSTLKIQPAKLEDSAVYLCAGRSGETQYFGPGTRLLVL.

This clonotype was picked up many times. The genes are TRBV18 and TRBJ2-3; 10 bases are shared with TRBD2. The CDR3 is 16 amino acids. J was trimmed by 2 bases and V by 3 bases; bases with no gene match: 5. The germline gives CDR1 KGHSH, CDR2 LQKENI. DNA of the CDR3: TGTGCCAGCTCACCGCTAGCGGGAGTGGACACAGATACGCAGTATTTT. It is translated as CASSPLAGVDTDTQYF.

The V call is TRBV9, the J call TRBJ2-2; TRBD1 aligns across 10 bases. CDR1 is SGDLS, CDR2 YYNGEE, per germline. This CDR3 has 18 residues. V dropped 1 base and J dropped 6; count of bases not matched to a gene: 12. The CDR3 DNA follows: TGTGCCAGCAGCGTAACGCCTAAAGGACAGGGGGTATCCGGGGAGCTGTTTTTT. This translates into CASSVTPKGQGVSGELFF. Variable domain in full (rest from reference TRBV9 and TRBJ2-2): DSGVTQTPKHLITATGQRVTLRCSPRSGDLSVYWYQQSLDQGLQFLIQYYNGEERAKGNILERFSAQQFPDLHSELNLSSLELGDSALYFCASSVTPKGQGVSGELFFGEGSRLTVL.

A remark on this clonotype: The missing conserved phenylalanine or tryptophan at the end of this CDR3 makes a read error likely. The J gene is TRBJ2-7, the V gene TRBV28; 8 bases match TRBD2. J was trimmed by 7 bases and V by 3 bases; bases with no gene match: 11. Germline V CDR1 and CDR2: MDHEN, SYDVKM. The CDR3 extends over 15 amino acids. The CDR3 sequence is CASSFSGSSSYEQYL. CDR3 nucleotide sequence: TGTGCCAGCAGTTTCAGCGGGAGCTCGAGCTATGAGCAGTACCTC.

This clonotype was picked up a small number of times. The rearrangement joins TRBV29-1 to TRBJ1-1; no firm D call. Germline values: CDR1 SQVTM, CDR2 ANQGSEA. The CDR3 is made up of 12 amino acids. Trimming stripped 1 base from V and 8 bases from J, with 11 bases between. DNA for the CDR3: TGCAGCGTTGAAGTAGGGCCTGGAGAAGCTTTCTTT. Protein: CSVEVGPGEAFF.

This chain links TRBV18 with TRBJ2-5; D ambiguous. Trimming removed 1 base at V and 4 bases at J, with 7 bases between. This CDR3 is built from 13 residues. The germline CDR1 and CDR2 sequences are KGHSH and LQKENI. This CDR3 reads CASSPQVIETQYF. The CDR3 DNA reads TGTGCCAGCTCACCACAGGTCATAGAGACCCAGTACTTC.

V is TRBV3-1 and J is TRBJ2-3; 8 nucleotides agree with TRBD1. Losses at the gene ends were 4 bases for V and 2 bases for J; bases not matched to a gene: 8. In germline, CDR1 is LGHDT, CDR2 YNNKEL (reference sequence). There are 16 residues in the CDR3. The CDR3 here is CASSPTGTGHTDTQYF. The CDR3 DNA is TGTGCCAGCAGCCCGACCGGGACAGGTCACACAGATACGCAGTATTTT.

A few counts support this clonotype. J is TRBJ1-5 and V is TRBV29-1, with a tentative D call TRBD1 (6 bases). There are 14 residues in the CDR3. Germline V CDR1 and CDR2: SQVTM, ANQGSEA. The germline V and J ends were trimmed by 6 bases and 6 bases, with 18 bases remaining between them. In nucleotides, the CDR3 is TGCAGCGTGATTTCCGGGGGCAAGAGTCAGCCCCAGCATTTT. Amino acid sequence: CSVISGGKSQPQHF.

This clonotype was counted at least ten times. Here the CDR3 reads CASSDRQVGGYEQYF. The DNA for the CDR3 is TGTGCCAGCAGTGATAGACAGGTAGGAGGGTACGAGCAGTACTTC. This chain connects TRBV28 to TRBJ2-7; either TRBD1 or TRBD2 may supply D (6 bases each). Germline values: CDR1 MDHEN, CDR2 SYDVKM. The CDR3 has 15 residues. The V and J ends lost 5 bases and 4 bases respectively, with 18 bases between them. The full variable domain, rest sourced from reference TRBV28 and TRBJ2-7, is DVKVTQSSRYLVKRTGEKVFLECVQDMDHENMFWYRQDPGLGLRLIYFSYDVKMKEKGDIPEGYSVSREKKERFSLILESASTNQTSMYLCASSDRQVGGYEQYFGPGTRLTVT.

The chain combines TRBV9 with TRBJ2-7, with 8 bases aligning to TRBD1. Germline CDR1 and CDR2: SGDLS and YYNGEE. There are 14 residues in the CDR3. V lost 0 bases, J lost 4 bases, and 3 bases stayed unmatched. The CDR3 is CASSVAGGGYEQYF. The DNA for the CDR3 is TGTGCCAGCAGCGTAGCAGGGGGCGGGTACGAGCAGTACTTC. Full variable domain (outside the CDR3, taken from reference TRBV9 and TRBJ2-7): DSGVTQTPKHLITATGQRVTLRCSPRSGDLSVYWYQQSLDQGLQFLIQYYNGEERAKGNILERFSAQQFPDLHSELNLSSLELGDSALYFCASSVAGGGYEQYFGPGTRLTVT.

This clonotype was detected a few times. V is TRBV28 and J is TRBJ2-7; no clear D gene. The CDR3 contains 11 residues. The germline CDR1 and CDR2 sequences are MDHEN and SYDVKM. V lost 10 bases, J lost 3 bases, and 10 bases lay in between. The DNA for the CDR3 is TGTGCCACCGAAGAGCACTACGAGCAGTACTTC. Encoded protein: CATEEHYEQYF.

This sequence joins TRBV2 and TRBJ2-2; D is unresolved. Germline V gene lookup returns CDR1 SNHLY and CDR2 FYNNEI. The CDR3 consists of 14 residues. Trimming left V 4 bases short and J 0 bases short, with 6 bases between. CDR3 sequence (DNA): TGTGCCAGCAGTGTATCCGCGAACACCGGGGAGCTGTTTTTT. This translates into CASSVSANTGELFF.

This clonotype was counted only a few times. This CDR3 reads CASSWGGGRTSGMEYEQYF. CDR3 nucleotide sequence: TGTGCCAGCAGCTGGGGCGGGGGCCGGACTAGCGGGATGGAGTACGAGCAGTACTTC. The chain is built from TRBV11-2 and TRBJ2-7; 12 bases line up with TRBD2. The CDR3 loop spans 19 amino acids. Germline CDR1 reads SGHAT; CDR2 reads FQNNGV. V lost 4 bases, J lost 4 bases, and 17 bases stayed unmatched.